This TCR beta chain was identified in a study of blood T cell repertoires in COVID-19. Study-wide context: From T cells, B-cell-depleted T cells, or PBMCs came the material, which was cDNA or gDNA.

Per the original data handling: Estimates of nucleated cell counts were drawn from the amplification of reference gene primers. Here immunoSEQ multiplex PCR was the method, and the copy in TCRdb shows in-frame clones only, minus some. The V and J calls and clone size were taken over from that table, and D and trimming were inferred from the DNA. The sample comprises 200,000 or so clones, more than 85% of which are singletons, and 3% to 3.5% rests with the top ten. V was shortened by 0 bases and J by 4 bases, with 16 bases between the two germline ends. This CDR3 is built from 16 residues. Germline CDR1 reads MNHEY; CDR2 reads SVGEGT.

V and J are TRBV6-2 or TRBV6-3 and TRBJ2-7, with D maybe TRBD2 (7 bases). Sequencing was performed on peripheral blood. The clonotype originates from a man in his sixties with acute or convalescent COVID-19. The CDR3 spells CASSYSKQGGLYEQYF. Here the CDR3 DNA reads TGTGCCAGCAGTTACTCGAAACAGGGAGGGCTATACGAGCAGTACTTC.